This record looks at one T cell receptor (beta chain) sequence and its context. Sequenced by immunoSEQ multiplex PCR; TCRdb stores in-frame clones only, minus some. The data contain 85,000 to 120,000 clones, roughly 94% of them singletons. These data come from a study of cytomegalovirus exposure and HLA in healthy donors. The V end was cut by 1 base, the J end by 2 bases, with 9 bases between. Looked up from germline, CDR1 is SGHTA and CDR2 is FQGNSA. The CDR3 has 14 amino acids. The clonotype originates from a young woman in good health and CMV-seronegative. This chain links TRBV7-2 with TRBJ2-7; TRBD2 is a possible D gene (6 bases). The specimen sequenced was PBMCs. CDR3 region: CASSLGGVPYEQYF. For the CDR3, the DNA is TGTGCCAGCAGCTTAGGCGGGGTTCCCTACGAGCAGTACTTC.